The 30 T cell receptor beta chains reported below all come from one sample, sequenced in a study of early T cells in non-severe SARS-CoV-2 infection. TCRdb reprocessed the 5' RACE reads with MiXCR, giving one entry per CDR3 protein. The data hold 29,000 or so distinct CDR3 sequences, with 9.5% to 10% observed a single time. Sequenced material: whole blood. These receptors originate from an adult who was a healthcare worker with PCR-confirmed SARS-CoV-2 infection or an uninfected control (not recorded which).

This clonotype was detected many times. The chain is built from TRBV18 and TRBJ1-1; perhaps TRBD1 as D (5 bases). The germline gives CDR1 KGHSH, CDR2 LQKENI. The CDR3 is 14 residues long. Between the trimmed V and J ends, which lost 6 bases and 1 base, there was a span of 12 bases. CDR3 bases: TGTGCCAGCTCCCAGGGCGGAAGGAACACTGAAGCTTTCTTT. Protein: CASSQGGRNTEAFF.

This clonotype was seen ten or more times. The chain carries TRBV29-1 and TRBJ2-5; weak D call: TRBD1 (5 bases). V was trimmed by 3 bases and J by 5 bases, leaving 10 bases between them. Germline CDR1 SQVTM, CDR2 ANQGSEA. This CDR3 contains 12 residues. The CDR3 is CSVEGLQETQYF. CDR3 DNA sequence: TGCAGCGTTGAGGGGCTCCAGGAGACCCAGTACTTC.

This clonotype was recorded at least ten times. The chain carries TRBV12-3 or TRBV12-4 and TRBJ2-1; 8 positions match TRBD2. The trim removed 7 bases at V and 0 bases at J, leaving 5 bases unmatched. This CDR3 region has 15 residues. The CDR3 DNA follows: TGTGCCAGCAACATCGGGGGGGCCTCCTACAATGAGCAGTTCTTC. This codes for CASNIGGASYNEQFF.

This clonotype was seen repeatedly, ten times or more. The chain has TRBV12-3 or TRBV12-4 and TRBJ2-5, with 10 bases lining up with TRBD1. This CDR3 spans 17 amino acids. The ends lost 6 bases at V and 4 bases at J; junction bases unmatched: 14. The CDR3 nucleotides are TGTGCCAGCAGCCGCTTACCTGGACAGGGGGGAGGAGAGACCCAGTACTTC. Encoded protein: CASSRLPGQGGGETQYF.

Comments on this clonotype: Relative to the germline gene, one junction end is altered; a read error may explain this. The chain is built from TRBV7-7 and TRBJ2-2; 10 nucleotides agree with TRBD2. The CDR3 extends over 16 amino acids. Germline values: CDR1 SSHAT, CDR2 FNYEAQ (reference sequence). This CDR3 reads CASSALAGTYTGELFF. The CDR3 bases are TGTGCTAGCAGCGCACTAGCGGGGACGTACACCGGGGAGCTGTTTTTT.

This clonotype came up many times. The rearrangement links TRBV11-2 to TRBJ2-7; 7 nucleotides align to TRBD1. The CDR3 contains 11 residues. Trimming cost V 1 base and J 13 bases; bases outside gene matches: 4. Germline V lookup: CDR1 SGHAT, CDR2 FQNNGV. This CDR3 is CASSLVTGSYF. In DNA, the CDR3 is TGTGCCAGCAGCTTAGTGACAGGGAGCTACTTC. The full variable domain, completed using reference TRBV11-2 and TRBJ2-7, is EAGVAQSPRYKIIEKRQSVAFWCNPISGHATLYWYQQILGQGPKLLIQFQNNGVVDDSQLPKDRFSAERLKGVDSTLKIQPAKLEDSAVYLCASSLVTGSYFGPGTRLTVT.

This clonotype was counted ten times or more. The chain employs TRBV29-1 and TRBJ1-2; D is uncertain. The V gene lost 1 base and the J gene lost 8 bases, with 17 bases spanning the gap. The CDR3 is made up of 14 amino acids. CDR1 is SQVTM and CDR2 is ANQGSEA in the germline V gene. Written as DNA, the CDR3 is TGCAGCGTTGAAGCGACCTCGGGGTCGAGAGGCTACACCTTC. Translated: CSVEATSGSRGYTF.

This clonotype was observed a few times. The CDR3 reads CASSSPTSGTDTQYF. The CDR3 DNA sequence: TGTGCCAGCAGTTCCCCAACTAGCGGTACAGATACGCAGTATTTT. The chain links TRBV12-3 or TRBV12-4 to TRBJ2-3; 8 positions match TRBD2. The CDR3 totals 15 residues. The V and J ends lost 4 bases and 3 bases, in that order; junction bases with no gene match: 6.

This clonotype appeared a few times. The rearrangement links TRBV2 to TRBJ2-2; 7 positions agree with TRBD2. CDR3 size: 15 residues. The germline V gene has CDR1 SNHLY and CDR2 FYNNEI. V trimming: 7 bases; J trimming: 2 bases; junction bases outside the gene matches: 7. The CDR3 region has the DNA TGTGCCAGCACTGCCCGGGGGGACAACACCGGGGAGCTGTTTTTT. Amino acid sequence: CASTARGDNTGELFF.

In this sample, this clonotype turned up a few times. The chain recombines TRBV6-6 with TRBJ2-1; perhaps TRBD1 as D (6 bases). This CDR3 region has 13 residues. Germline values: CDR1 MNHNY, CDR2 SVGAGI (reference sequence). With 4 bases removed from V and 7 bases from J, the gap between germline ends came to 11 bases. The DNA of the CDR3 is TGTGCCAGCAGTTCCCCGCAGGGGAATGAGCAGTTCTTC. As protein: CASSSPQGNEQFF.

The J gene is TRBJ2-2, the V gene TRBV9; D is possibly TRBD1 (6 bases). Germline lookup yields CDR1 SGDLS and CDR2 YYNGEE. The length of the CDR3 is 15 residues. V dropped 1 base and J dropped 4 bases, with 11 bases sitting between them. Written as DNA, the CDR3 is TGTGCCAGCAGCGTATCGGGACATTCCACCGGGGAGCTGTTTTTT. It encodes CASSVSGHSTGELFF.

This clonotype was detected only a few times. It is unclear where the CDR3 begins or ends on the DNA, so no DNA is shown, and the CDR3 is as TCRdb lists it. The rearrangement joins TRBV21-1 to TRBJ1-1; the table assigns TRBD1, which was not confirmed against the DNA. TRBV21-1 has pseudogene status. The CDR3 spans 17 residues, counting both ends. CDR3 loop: CASSKVGQGAANTEAFF.

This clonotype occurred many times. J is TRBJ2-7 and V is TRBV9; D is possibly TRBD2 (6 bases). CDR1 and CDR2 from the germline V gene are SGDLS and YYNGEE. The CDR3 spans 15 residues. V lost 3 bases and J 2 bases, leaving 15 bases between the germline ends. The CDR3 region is CASSAGGRSAYEQYF. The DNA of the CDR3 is TGTGCCAGCAGCGCCGGGGGTCGCTCCGCCTACGAGCAGTACTTC.

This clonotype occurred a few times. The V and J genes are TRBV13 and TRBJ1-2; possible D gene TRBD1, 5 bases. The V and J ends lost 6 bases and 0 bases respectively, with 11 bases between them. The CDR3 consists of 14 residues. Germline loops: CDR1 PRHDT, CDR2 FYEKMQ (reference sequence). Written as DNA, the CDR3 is TGTGCCAGCAGACGGGACTCCCCTAACTATGGCTACACCTTC. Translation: CASRRDSPNYGYTF.

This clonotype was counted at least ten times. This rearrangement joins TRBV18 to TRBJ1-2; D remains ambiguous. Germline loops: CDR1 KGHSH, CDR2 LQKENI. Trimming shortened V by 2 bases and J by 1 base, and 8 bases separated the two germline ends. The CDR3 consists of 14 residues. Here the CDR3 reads CASSPEAHNYGYTF. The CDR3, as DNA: TGTGCCAGCTCACCAGAGGCCCATAACTATGGCTACACCTTC.

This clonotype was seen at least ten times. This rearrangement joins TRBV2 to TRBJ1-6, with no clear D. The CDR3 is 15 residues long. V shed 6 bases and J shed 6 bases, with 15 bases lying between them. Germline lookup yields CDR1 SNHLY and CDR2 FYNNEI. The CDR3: CASRFLEGGNSPLHF. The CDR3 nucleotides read TGTGCCAGCAGATTTTTAGAGGGTGGTAATTCACCCCTCCACTTT.

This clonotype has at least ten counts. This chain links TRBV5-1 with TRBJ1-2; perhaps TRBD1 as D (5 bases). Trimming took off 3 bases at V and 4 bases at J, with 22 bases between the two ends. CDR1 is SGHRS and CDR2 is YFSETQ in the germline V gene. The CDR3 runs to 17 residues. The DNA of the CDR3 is TGCGCCAGCAGCTGGGGCGGGACCACTCTACGGGGCTATGGCTACACCTTC. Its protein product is CASSWGGTTLRGYGYTF.

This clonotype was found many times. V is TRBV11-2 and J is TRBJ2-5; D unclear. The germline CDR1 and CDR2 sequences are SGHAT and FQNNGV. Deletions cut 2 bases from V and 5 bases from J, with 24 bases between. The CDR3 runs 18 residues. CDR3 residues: CASSLLGWMVSAVETQYF. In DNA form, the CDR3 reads TGTGCCAGCAGCTTATTAGGGTGGATGGTTTCAGCTGTCGAGACCCAGTACTTC.

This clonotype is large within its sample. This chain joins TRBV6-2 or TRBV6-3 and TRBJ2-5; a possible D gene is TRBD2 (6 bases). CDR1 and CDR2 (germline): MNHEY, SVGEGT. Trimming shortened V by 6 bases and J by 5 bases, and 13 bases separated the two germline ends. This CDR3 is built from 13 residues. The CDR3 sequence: CASSLLAWETQYF. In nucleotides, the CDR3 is TGTGCCAGCAGCCTACTAGCTTGGGAGACCCAGTACTTC.

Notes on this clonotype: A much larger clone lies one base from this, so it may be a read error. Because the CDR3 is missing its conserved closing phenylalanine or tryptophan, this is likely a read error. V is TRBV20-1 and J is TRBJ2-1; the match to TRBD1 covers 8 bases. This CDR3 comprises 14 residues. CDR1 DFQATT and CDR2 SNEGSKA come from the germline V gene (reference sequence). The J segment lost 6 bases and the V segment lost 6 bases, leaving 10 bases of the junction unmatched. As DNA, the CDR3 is TGCAGTGCCTGTTCGGACAGGGACGGCAATGAGCAGTTCTAC. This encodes CSACSDRDGNEQFY.

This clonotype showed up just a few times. The CDR3 sequence: CSASLRENQPQHF. CDR3 nucleotides: TGCAGTGCTAGCCTCAGGGAGAATCAGCCCCAGCATTTT. The chain recombines TRBV20-1 with TRBJ1-5; D possibly corresponds to TRBD1 (5 bases). Germline-derived CDR1 and CDR2 are DFQATT and SNEGSKA (reference sequence). V was trimmed by 3 bases and J by 4 bases, leaving 10 bases between them. The CDR3 runs 13 residues.

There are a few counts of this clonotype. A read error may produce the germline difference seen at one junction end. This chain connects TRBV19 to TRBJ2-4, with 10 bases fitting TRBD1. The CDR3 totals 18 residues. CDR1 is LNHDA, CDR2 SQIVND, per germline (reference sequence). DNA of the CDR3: TGTGCCAGTAGCCCTCCCCGACAGGGGGCCTCAGCCACAAACATTCAGTACTTC. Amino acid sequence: CASSPPRQGASATNIQYF. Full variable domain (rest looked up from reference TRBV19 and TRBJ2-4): DGGITQSPKYLFRKEGQNVTLSCEQNLNHDAMYWYRQDPGQGLRLIYYSQIVNDFQKGDIAEGYSVSREKKESFPLTVTSAQKNPTAFYLCASSPPRQGASATNIQYFGAGTRLSVL.

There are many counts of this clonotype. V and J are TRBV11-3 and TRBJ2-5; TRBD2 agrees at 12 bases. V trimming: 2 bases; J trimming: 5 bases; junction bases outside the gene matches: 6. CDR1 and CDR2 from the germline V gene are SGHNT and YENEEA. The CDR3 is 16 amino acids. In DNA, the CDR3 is TGTGCCAGCAGCTTATCCCTAGCGGGGGGGCCGGAGACCCAGTACTTC. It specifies CASSLSLAGGPETQYF.

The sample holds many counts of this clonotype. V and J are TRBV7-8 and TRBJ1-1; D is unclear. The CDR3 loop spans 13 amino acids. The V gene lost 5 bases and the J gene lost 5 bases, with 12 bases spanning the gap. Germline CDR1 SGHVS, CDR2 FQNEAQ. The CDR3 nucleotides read TGTGCCAGCAGCCTCTCGAGGGTGACTGAAGCTTTCTTT. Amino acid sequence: CASSLSRVTEAFF. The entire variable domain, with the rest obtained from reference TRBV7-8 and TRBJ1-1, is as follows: GAGVSQSPRYKVAKRGQDVALRCDPISGHVSLFWYQQALGQGPEFLTYFQNEAQLDKSGLPSDRFFAERPEGSVSTLKIQRTQQEDSAVYLCASSLSRVTEAFFGQGTRLTVV.

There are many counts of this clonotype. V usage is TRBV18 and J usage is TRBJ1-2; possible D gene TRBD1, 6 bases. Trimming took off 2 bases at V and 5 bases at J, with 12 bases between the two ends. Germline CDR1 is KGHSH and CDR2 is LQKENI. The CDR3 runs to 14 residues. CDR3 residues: CASSPGQSVYGYTF. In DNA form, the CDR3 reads TGTGCCAGCTCACCAGGACAGAGTGTTTATGGCTACACCTTC.

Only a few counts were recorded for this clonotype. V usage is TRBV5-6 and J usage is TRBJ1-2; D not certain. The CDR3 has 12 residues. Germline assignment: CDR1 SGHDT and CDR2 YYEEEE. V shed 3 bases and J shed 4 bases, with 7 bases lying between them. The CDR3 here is CASSWTGYGYTF. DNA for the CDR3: TGTGCCAGCAGCTGGACGGGCTATGGCTACACCTTC.

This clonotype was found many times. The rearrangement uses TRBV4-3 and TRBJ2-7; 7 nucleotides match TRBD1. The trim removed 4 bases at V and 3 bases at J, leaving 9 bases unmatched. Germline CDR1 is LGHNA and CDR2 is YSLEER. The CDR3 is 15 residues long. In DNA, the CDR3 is TGCGCCAGCAGCCCCGGGGCAGGGGGATTCTACGAGCAGTACTTC. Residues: CASSPGAGGFYEQYF.

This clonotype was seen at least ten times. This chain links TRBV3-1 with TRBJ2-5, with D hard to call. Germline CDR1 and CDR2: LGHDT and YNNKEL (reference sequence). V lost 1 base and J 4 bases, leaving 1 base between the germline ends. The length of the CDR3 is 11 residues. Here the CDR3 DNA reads TGTGCCAGCAGCCAAGGAGAGACCCAGTACTTC. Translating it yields CASSQGETQYF.

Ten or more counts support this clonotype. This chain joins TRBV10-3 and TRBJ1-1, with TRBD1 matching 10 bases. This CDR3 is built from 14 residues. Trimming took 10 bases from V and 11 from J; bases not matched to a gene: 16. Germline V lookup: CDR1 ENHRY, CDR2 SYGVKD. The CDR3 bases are TGTGCCACCAGGGGGGACAGGGGCGAAATTGACGCTTTCTTT. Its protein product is CATRGDRGEIDAFF.

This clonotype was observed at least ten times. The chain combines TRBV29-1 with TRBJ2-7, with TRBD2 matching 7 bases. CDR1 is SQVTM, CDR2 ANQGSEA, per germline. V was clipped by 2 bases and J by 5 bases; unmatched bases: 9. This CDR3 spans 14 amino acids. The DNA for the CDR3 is TGCAGCGTTGAATGGACCGCCGCGGGGGACGAGCAGTACTTC. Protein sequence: CSVEWTAAGDEQYF.